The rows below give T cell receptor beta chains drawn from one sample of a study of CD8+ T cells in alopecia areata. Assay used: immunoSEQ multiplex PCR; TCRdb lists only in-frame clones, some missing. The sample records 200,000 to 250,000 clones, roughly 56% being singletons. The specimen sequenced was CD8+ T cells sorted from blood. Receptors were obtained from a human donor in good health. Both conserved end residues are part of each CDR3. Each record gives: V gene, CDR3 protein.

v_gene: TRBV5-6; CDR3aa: CASSLDGYNEQFF
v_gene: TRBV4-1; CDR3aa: CASSQAGKGYNEQFF
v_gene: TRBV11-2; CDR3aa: CASSRQGPTDTQYF
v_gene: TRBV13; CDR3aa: CASSGRNKTYEQYF
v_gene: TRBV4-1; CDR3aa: CASSQDKGHLLDKNIQYF
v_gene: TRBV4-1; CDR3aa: CASSQESGGGYEQFF
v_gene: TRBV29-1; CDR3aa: CSVEVWTEAFF
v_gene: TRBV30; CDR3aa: CAWSVGQGENEQFF
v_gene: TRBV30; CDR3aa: CAWTSGGSYEQYF
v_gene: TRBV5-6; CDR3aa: CASRNPMGRTEAFF